Here is one T cell receptor (beta chain) with its context. Seattle patient enrollment occurred during active infection, with longitudinal follow-up thereafter. The sample comes from a study of blood T cell repertoires in COVID-19. For the study at large: COVID-19 samples from acute and convalescent phases originated in the United States, Italy and Spain. In each case, the material was cDNA or gDNA derived from T cells, B-cell-depleted T cells, or PBMCs.

CDR1 SEHNR and CDR2 FQNEAQ come from the germline V gene (reference sequence). The CDR3 length is 16 residues. J lost 7 bases, V lost 5 bases, and 7 bases had no gene match. Original methodology: Reference gene primer amplification gave estimated nucleated cell counts. Profiled with immunoSEQ multiplex PCR; TCRdb holds only in-frame clones, not every one. Clone size and V and J calls were adopted from that table, with D and trimming inferred from the DNA. Of 350,000 to 450,000 clones listed, approximately 90% were seen once; the top ten hold around 1.5%. The sample was peripheral blood. The clonotype originates from a woman aged 40 to 55 with COVID-19, enrolled during active disease. V and J are TRBV7-9 and TRBJ2-1; 14 nucleotides match TRBD2. The CDR3 DNA sequence: TGTGCCAGCAGCCCTAAGACTAGCGGGGGGGAGAATGAGCAGTTCTTC. As protein: CASSPKTSGGENEQFF.